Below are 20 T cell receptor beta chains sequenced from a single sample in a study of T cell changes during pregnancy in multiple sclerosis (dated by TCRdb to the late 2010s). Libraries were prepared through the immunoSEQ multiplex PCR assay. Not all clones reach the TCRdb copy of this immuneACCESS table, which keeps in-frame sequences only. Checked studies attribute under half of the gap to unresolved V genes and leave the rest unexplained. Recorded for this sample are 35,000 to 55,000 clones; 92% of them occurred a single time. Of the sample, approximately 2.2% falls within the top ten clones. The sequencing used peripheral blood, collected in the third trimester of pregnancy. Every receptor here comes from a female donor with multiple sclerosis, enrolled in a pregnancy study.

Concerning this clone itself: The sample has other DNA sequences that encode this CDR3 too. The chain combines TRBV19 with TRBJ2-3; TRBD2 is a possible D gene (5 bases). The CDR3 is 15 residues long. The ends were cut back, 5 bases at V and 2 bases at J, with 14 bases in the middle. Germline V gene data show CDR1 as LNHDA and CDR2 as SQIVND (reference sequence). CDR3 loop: CASSPGLAFTDTQYF. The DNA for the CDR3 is TGTGCCAGTAGTCCAGGCCTAGCCTTCACAGATACGCAGTATTTT.

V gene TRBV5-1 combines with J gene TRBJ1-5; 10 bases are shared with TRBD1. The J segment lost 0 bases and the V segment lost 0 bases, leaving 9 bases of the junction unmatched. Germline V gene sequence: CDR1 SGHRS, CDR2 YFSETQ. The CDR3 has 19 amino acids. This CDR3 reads CASSLGTGTGDHSNQPQHF. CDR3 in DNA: TGCGCCAGCAGCTTGGGCACCGGGACAGGGGACCATAGCAATCAGCCCCAGCATTTT.

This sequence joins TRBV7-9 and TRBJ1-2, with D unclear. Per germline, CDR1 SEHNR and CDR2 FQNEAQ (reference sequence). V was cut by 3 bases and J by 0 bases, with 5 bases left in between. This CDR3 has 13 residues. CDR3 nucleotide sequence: TGTGCCAGCAGCTTTCTCCCTAACTATGGCTACACCTTC. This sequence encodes CASSFLPNYGYTF.

The CDR3 region has the DNA TGTGCCAGCAGCCACTTTTGGCCTGGCGGGATGGGGCTAAGCTCCTACGAGCAGTACTTC. Its protein product is CASSHFWPGGMGLSSYEQYF. The chain recombines TRBV16 with TRBJ2-7; D may be TRBD2 (6 bases). V lost 3 bases and J lost 0, with 27 bases in between. CDR3 size: 20 residues. Germline V gene data show CDR1 as KGHSY and CDR2 as FQNENV.

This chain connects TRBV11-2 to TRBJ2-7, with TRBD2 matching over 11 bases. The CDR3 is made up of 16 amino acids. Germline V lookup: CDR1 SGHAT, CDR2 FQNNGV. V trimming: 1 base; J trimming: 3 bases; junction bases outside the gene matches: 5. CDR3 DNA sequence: TGTGCCAGCAGCTTAGGATTAGCGGGAGGGCTCTACGAGCAGTACTTC. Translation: CASSLGLAGGLYEQYF.

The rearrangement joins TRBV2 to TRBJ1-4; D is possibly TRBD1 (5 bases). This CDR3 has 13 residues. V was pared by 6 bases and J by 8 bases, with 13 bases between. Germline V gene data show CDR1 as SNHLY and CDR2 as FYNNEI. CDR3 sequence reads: CASRAGIEEKLFF. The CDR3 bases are TGTGCCAGCAGGGCAGGGATAGAAGAAAAACTGTTTTTT. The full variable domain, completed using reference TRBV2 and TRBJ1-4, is EPEVTQTPSHQVTQMGQEVILRCVPISNHLYFYWYRQILGQKVEFLVSFYNNEISEKSEIFDDQFSVERPDGSNFTLKIRSTKLEDSAMYFCASRAGIEEKLFFGSGTQLSVL.

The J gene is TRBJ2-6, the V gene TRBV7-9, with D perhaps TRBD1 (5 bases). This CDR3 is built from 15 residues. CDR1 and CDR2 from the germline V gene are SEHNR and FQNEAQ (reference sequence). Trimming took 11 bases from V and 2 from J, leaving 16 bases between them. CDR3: CAGALLGAGANVLTF. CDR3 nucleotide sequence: TGTGCCGGAGCGTTATTAGGGGCTGGGGCCAACGTCCTGACTTTC.

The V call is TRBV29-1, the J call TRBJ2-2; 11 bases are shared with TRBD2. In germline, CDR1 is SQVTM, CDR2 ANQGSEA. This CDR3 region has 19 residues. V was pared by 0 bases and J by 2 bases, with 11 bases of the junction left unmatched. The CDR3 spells CSVEDVVDSGRANTGELFF. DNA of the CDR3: TGCAGCGTTGAAGATGTGGTGGATAGCGGGAGGGCCAACACCGGGGAGCTGTTTTTT.

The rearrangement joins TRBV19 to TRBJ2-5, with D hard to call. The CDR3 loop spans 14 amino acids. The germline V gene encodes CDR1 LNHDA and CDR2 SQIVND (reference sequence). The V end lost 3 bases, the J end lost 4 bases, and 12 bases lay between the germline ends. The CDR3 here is CASSMSRVLETQYF. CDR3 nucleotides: TGTGCCAGTAGTATGTCTCGGGTTCTAGAGACCCAGTACTTC.

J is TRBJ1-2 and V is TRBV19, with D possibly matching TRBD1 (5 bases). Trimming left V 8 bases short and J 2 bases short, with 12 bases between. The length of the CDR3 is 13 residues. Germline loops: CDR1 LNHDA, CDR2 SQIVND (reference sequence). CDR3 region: CASDNRGNYGYTF. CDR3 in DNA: TGTGCCAGTGACAACCGGGGGAACTATGGCTACACCTTC.

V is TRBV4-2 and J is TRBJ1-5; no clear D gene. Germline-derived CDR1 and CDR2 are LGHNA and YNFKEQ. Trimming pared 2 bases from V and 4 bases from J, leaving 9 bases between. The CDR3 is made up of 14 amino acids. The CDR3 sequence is CASSQSGANQPQHF. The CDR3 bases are TGTGCCAGCAGCCAATCAGGTGCAAATCAGCCCCAGCATTTT.

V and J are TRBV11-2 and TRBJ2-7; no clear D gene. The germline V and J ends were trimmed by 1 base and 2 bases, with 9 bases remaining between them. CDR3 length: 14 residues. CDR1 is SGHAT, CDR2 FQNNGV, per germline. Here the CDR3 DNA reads TGTGCCAGCAGCTTAGCATTTGGAGCCTACGAGCAGTACTTC. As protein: CASSLAFGAYEQYF.

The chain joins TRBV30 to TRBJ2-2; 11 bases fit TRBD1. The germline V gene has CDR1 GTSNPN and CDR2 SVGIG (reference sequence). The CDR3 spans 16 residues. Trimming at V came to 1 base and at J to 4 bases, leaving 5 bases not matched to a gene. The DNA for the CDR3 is TGTGCCTGGAGTGCGACGGACAGGGGGCGCACCGGGGAGCTGTTTTTT. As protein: CAWSATDRGRTGELFF. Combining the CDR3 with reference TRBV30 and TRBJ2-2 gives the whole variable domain SQTIHQWPATLVQPVGSPLSLECTVEGTSNPNLYWYRQAAGRGLQLLFYSVGIGQISSEVPQNLSASRPQDRQFILSSKKLLLSDSGFYLCAWSATDRGRTGELFFGEGSRLTVL.

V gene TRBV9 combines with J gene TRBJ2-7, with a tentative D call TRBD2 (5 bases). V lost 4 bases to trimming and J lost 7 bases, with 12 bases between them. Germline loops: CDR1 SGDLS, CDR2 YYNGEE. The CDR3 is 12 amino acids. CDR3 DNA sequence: TGTGCCAGCAGCCCCGGGAAAGGGGAGCAGTACTTC. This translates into CASSPGKGEQYF. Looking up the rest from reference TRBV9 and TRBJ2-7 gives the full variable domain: DSGVTQTPKHLITATGQRVTLRCSPRSGDLSVYWYQQSLDQGLQFLIQYYNGEERAKGNILERFSAQQFPDLHSELNLSSLELGDSALYFCASSPGKGEQYFGPGTRLTVT.

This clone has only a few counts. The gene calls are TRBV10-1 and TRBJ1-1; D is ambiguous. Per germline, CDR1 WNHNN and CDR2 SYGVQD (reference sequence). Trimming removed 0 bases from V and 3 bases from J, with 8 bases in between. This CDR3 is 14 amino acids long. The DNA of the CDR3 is TGCGCCAGCAGTGAGTCCGGGGAGGACACTGAAGCTTTCTTT. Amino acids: CASSESGEDTEAFF.

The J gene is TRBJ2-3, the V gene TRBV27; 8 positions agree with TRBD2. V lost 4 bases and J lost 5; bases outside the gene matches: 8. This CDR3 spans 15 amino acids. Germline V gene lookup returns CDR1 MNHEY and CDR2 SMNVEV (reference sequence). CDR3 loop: CASSSPWLAGDTQYF. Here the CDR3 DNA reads TGTGCCAGCAGTTCCCCCTGGCTAGCGGGAGATACGCAGTATTTT.

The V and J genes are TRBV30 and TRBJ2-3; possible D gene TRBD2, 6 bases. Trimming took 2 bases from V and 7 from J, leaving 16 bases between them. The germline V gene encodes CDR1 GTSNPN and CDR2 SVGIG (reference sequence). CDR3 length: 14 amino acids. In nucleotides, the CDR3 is TGTGCCTGGAGTAAGAGCGGGTGGTCGAATACGCAGTATTTT. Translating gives CAWSKSGWSNTQYF.

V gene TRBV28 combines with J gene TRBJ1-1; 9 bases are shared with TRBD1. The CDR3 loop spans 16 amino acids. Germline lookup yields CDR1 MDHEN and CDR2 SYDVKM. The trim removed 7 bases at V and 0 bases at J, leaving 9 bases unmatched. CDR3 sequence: CASIPQGALLNTEAFF. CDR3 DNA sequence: TGTGCCAGCATACCACAGGGGGCCCTGCTGAACACTGAAGCTTTCTTT.

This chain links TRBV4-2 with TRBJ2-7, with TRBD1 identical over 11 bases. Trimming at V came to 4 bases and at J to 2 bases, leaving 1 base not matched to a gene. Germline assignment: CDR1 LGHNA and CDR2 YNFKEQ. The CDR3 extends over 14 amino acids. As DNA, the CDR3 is TGTGCCAGCAGCCGGGGACAGGGGGCCTACGAGCAGTACTTC. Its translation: CASSRGQGAYEQYF.

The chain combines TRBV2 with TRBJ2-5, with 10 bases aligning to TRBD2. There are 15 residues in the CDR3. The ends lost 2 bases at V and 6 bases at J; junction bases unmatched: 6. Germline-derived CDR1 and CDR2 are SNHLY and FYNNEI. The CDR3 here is CASSELAGVSQTQYF. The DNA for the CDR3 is TGTGCCAGCAGTGAACTAGCGGGAGTATCACAGACCCAGTACTTC.